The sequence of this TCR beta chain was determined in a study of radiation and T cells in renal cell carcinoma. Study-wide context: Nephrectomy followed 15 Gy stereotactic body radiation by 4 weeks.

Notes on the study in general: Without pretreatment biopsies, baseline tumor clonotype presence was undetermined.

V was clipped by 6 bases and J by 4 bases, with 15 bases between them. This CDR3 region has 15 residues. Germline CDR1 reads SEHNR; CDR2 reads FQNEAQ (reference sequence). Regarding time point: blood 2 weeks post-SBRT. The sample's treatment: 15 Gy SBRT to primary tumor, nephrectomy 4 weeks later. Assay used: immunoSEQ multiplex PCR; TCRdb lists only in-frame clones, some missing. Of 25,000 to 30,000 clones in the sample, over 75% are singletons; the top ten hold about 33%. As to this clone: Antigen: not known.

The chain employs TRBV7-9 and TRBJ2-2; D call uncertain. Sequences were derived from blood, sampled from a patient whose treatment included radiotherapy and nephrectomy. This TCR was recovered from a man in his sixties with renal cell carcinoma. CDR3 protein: CASSRSVRSTGELFF. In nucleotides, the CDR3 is TGTGCCAGCAGTCGCTCAGTACGTAGCACCGGGGAGCTGTTTTTT. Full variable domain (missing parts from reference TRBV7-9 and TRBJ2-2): DTGVSQNPRHKITKRGQNVTFRCDPISEHNRLYWYRQTLGQGPEFLTYFQNEAQLEKSRLLSDRFSAERPKGSFSTLEIQRTEQGDSAMYLCASSRSVRSTGELFFGEGSRLTVL.